The 10 T cell receptor beta chains below were found in one sample sequenced in a study of OX40 agonist ivuxolimab in advanced cancers. To prepare the library, the immunoSEQ multiplex PCR assay was applied. Sourced from immuneACCESS, this table was stored by TCRdb with only in-frame sequences that have V and J called. A share of the clones is absent; for the studies checked, an unresolved V gene accounts for under half, and the remainder has no known explanation. The sample has about 22,000 clones on record, approximately 87% of them singletons. Around 29% of the sample lies in the top ten. The sequencing used CD4+ or CD8+ T cells sorted from blood, collected in a trial of the OX40 agonist ivuxolimab. All receptors derive from an adult with an advanced solid tumor such as melanoma, head and neck, liver or kidney cancer.

The chain has TRBV7-2 and TRBJ2-1; TRBD1 aligns across 8 bases. The CDR3 loop spans 13 amino acids. CDR1 and CDR2 from the germline V gene are SGHTA and FQGNSA. Trimming at V came to 2 bases and at J to 9 bases, leaving 3 bases not matched to a gene. In DNA form, the CDR3 reads TGTGCCAGCAGCTTATCAGGGGGCAGTGAGCAGTTCTTC. Encoded protein: CASSLSGGSEQFF. Complete variable domain (other parts from reference TRBV7-2 and TRBJ2-1): GAGVSQSPSNKVTEKGKDVELRCDPISGHTALYWYRQSLGQGLEFLIYFQGNSAPDKSGLPSDRFSAERTGGSVSTLTIQRTQQEDSAVYLCASSLSGGSEQFFGPGTRLTVL.

This clone was recorded once. CDR3 sequence reads: CASRSSGLAGFNYEQYF. CDR3 DNA: TGTGCCAGCAGGAGTAGTGGACTAGCGGGATTTAACTACGAGCAGTACTTC. This chain connects TRBV11-2 to TRBJ2-5; 12 nucleotides match TRBD2. The assigned J gene may be wrong: the sequence end matches TRBJ2-7 better. Germline lookup yields CDR1 SGHAT and CDR2 FQNNGV. The CDR3 spans 17 residues.

Comments on this clone: Other nucleotide sequences in the sample specify the same CDR3. The chain links TRBV28 to TRBJ1-5, with D hard to call. The CDR3 loop spans 12 amino acids. The germline V and J ends were trimmed by 7 bases and 9 bases, with 13 bases remaining between them. Germline CDR1 reads MDHEN; CDR2 reads SYDVKM. CDR3 DNA sequence: TGTGCCAGCACCGCCCCCCGGGGGCCCCAGCATTTT. Protein product: CASTAPRGPQHF.

Only a few counts were recorded for this clone. The chain uses TRBV10-2 and TRBJ1-5, with a tentative D call TRBD1 (6 bases). V was pared by 0 bases and J by 6 bases, with 15 bases between. The CDR3 contains 16 residues. Per germline, CDR1 WSHSY and CDR2 SAAADI. The chain's CDR3 is CASSESAGGAVQPQHF. In DNA form, the CDR3 reads TGCGCCAGCAGTGAGTCAGCTGGGGGGGCGGTTCAGCCCCAGCATTTT.

This rearrangement joins TRBV10-2 to TRBJ2-7; weak D call: TRBD1 (6 bases). This CDR3 region has 13 residues. V was trimmed by 10 bases and J by 5 bases, leaving 18 bases between them. Per germline, CDR1 WSHSY and CDR2 SAAADI. CDR3 nucleotides: TGCGCCATCCACCCAGGGGATAGGCACGAGCAGTACTTC. Amino acid sequence: CAIHPGDRHEQYF.

The chain couples TRBV27 to TRBJ2-6; D is unresolved. Looked up from germline, CDR1 is MNHEY and CDR2 is SMNVEV (reference sequence). This CDR3 region has 14 residues. Deletions cut 5 bases from V and 0 bases from J, with 5 bases between. In DNA form, the CDR3 reads TGTGCCAGCAGTCCCAACTCTGGGGCCAACGTCCTGACTTTC. This sequence encodes CASSPNSGANVLTF. Looking up the rest from reference TRBV27 and TRBJ2-6 gives the full variable domain: EAQVTQNPRYLITVTGKKLTVTCSQNMNHEYMSWYRQDPGLGLRQIYYSMNVEVTDKGDVPEGYKVSRKEKRNFPLILESPSPNQTSLYFCASSPNSGANVLTFGAGSRLTVL.

The gene calls are TRBV9 and TRBJ2-1, with 7 positions matching TRBD2. The trim removed 4 bases at V and 4 bases at J, leaving 5 bases unmatched. CDR1 and CDR2 from the germline V gene are SGDLS and YYNGEE. The CDR3 runs 14 residues. The CDR3 nucleotides read TGTGCCAGCAGCCTTAGAGCGGGATACAATGAGCAGTTCTTC. This encodes CASSLRAGYNEQFF.

The V and J genes are TRBV30 and TRBJ2-7; 8 bases match TRBD2. The CDR3 covers 14 residues. Germline values: CDR1 GTSNPN, CDR2 SVGIG (reference sequence). V shed 2 bases and J 2 bases; nucleotides not matched to a gene: 5. The CDR3 nucleotides are TGTGCCTGGAGTTGGCTAGCGGGCGCCTACGAGCAGTACTTC. It translates to CAWSWLAGAYEQYF.

This chain connects TRBV11-3 to TRBJ2-1, with 13 bases that match TRBD2. This CDR3 has 14 amino acids. The V gene's germline CDR1 is SGHNT and CDR2 YENEEA. V was pared by 8 bases and J by 12 bases, with 10 bases of the junction left unmatched. In nucleotides, the CDR3 is TGTGCCAGCGCCGGGACTAGCGGGAAAAACAGGCAGTTCTTC. Translated, it gives CASAGTSGKNRQFF. Combining the CDR3 with reference TRBV11-3 and TRBJ2-1 gives the whole variable domain EAGVVQSPRYKIIEKKQPVAFWCNPISGHNTLYWYLQNLGQGPELLIRYENEEAVDDSQLPKDRFSAERLKGVDSTLKIQPAELGDSAVYLCASAGTSGKNRQFFGPGTRLTVL.

The J gene is TRBJ1-1, the V gene TRBV5-5; 7 bases map to TRBD1. The V gene end was trimmed by 0 bases and the J gene end by 1 base; junction bases not matched to a gene: 0. The CDR3 covers 14 residues. Germline V gives CDR1 SGHKS, CDR2 YYEKEE (reference sequence). CDR3 coding DNA: TGTGCCAGCAGCTTGGGGGACAGGAACACTGAAGCTTTCTTT. It yields the protein CASSLGDRNTEAFF.